The sample holds a few counts of the clone carrying this TCR beta chain. This entry is derived from a study of tumor-infiltrating lymphocytes in oesophageal squamous cell carcinoma. TCRdb ran MiXCR on the PCR reads and lists one entry per CDR3 protein. Here the sample spans some 14,000 distinct CDR3 sequences, approximately 50% being singletons. The V and J ends lost 8 bases and 4 bases, in that order; junction bases with no gene match: 9. Per germline, CDR1 MGHDK and CDR2 SYGVNS. The CDR3 runs 14 residues. This TCR derives from a male donor with esophageal squamous cell carcinoma. Input material: blood. The chain links TRBV25-1 to TRBJ2-5, with 8 nucleotides matching TRBD2. This CDR3 reads CASSPAGGSETQYF. In DNA, the CDR3 is TGTGCCAGCTCCCCGGCGGGAGGATCAGAGACCCAGTACTTC.